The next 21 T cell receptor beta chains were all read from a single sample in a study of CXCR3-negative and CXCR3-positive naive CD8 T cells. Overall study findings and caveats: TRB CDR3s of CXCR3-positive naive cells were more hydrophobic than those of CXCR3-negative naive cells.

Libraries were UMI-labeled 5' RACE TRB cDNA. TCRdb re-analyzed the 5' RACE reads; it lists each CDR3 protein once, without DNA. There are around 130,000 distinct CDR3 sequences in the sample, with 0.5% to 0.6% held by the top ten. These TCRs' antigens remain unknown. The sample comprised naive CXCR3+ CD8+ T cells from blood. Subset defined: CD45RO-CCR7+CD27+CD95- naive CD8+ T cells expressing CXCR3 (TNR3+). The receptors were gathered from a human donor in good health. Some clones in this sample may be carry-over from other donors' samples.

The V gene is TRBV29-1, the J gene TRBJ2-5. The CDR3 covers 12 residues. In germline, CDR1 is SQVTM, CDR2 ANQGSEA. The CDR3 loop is CSQSTFQETQYF.

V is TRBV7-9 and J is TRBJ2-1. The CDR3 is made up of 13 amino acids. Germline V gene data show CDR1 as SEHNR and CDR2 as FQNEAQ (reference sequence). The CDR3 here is CASSLSRGDEQFF.

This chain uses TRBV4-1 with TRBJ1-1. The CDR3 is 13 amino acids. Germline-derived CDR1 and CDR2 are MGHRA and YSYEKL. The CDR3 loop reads CASSQGENTEAFF.

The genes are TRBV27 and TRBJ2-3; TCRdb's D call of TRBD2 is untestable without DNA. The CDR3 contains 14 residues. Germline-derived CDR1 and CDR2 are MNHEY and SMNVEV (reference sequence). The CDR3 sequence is CASSWDFSTDTQYF.

The CDR3 protein is CASSDRGSSGNTIYF. The chain combines TRBV12-3 or TRBV12-4 with TRBJ1-3; TCRdb picks TRBD1, but there is no DNA to check that call. The CDR3 consists of 15 residues.

CDR3 region: CASSQERFYEQYF. V usage is TRBV4-2 and J usage is TRBJ2-7. Germline CDR1 reads LGHNA; CDR2 reads YNFKEQ. CDR3 length equals 13 residues.

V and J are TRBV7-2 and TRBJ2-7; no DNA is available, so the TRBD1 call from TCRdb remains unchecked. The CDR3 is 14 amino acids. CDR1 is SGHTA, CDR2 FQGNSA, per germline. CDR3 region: CASSFNPGAYEQYF.

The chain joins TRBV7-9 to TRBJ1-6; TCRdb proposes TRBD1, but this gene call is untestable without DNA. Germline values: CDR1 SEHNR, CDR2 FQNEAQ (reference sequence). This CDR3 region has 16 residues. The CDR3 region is CASSPGGGNYGGTLHF.

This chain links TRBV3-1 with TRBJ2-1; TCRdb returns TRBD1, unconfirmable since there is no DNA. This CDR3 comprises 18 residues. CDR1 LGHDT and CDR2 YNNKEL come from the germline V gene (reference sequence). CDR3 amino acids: CASSQGVEGDRGHLVQFF.

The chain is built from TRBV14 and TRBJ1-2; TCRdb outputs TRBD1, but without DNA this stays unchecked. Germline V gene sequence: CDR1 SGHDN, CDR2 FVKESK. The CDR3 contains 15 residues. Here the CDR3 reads CASSPTSGFPDGYTF.

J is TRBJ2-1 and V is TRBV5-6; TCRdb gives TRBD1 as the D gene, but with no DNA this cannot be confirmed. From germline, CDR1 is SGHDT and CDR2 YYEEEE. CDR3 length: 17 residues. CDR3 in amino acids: CASSYAPPGTGADEQFF.

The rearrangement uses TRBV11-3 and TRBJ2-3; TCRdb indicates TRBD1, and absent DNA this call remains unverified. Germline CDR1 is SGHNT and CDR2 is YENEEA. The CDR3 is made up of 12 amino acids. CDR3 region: CASVGGTDTQYF.

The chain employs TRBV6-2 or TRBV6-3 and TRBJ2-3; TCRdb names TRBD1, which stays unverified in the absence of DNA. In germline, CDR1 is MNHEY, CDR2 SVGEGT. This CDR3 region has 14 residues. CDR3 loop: CASSRDGPMDTQYF.

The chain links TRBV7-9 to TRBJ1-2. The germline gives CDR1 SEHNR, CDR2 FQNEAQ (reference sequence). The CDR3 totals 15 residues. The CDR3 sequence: CASSLSGELNYGYTF.

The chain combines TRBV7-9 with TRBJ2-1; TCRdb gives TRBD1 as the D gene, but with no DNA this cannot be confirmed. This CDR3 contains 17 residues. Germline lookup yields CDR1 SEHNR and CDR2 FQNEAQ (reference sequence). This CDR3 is CASSLPREQGGYNEQLF.

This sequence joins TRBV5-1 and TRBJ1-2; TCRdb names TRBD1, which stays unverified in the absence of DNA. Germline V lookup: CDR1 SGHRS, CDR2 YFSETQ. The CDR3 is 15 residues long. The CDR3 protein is CASSLAGTGDYGYTF. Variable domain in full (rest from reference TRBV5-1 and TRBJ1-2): KAGVTQTPRYLIKTRGQQVTLSCSPISGHRSVSWYQQTPGQGLQFLFEYFSETQRNKGNFPGRFSGRQFSNSRSEMNVSTLELGDSALYLCASSLAGTGDYGYTFGSGTRLTVV.

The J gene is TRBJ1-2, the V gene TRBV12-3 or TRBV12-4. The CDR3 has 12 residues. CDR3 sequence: CASSGYIYGYTF.

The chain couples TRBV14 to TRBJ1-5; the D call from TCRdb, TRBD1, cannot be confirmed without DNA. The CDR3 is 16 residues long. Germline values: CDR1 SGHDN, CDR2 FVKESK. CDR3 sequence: CASSQDSGDSNQPQHF.

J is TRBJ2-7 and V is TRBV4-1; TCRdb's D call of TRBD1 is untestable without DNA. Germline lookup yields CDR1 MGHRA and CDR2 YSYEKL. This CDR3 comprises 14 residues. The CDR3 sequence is CASSRERTDYEQYF.

CDR3 residues: CASSFFQETQYF. The rearrangement links TRBV12-3 or TRBV12-4 to TRBJ2-5. The CDR3 sequence is 12 residues long.

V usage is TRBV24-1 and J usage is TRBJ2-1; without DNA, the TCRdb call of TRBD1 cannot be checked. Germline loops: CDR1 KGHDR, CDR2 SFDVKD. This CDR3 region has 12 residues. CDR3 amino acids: CATSDSRDEQFF.